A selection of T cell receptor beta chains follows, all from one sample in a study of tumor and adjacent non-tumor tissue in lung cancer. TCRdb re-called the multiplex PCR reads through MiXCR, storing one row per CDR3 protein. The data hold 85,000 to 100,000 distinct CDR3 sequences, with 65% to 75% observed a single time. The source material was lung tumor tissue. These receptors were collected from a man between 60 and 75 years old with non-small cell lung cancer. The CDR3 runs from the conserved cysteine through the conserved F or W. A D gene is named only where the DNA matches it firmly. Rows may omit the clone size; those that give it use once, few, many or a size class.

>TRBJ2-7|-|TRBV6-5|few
TGTGCCAGCAGTCCCCGGGCCCCTCGAGAGCATTACTTC
CASSPRAPREHYF
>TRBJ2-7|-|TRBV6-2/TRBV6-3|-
TGTGCAAGCAGTTATTCTAACGGGATCCCCTGCGAGCAGTACTTC
CASSYSNGIPCEQYF
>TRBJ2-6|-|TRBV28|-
TGTGCCAGCAGTACCGGTGGGGCCAACGTCCTGACTTTC
CASSTGGANVLTF
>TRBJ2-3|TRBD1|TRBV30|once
TGTGCCTGCCGACAGGGAGCTACAGATACGCAGTATTTT
CACRQGATDTQYF
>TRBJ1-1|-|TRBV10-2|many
TGCGCCAGCTTCGGACAGCGGGACACTGAAGCTTTCTTT
CASFGQRDTEAFF
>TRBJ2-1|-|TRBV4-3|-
TGCGCCAGCAGCCAAGATGGGTCAAGCTCCTACAATGAGCAGTTATTC
CASSQDGSSSYNEQLF
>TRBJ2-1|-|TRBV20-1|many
TGCAGTGCTAGAGATCATCTAAGTGGGAGACATGAGCAGTTCTTC
CSARDHLSGRHEQFF
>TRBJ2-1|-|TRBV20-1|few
TGCAGTGCTCCCGTCCGGGACATTTACAATGAGCAGTTCTTC
CSAPVRDIYNEQFF
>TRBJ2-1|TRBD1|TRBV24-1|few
TGTGCCACCAGCGATACAGGGGACAGCGGCTACAATGAGCAGTTCTTC
CATSDTGDSGYNEQFF
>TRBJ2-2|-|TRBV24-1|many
TGTGCCACCAGTGATTCTTCTAGCATCACCGGGGAGCTGTTTTTT
CATSDSSSITGELFF
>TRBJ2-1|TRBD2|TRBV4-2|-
TGTGCCAACAGCCAAGCGGGGGGGCGCTACTGTGAGCAGTTCTTC
CANSQAGGRYCEQFF
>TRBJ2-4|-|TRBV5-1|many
TGCGCCAGCAGCTTAGACCGGCTAGCCAAAAACATTCAGTACTTC
CASSLDRLAKNIQYF
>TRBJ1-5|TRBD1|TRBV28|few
TGTGCCAGCAGACCAGCAGGGGGTAGCAATCAGCCCCAGCATTTT
CASRPAGGSNQPQHF
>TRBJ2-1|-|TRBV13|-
TGTGCCAGCAGCTTTTTGAGGGCGGAGCGGTTCTTC
CASSFLRAERFF
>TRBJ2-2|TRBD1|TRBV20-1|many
TGCAGTGCTAGTACGACAGGGGGCGCCGGGGAGCTGTTTTTT
CSASTTGGAGELFF
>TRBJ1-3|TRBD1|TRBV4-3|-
TGCACCAGCGGCCAAGGGACAGGGGTCGGAAACACCATATATTTT
CTSGQGTGVGNTIYF
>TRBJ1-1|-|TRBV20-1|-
TGCAGTGCGAGAGGTCACTCGGGCACTGAAACTTCCTTT
CSARGHSGTETSF
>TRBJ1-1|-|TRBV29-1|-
TGCAGAGTTCCTTCGGTTGGAGGAAACGTAGCTTTCTTT
CRVPSVGGNVAFF
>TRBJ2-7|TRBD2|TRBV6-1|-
TGTGCCAGCAGTGGCGGACTAGCGGTATATGAGCAGTACTTC
CASSGGLAVYEQYF
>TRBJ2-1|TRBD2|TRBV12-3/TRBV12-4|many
TGTGCCAGCAGCGCGACAGCGGGGGGGTACAATGAGCAGTTCTTC
CASSATAGGYNEQFF
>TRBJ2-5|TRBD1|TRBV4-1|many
TGCGCCAGCAGCCTGACAGGGGGGTTAGGGGAGACCCAGTACTTC
CASSLTGGLGETQYF
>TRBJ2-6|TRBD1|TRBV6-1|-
TGTGCCAGCAGTGGGAGGACAGGGGTCAGGTCCAACGTCCTGACTTTC
CASSGRTGVRSNVLTF
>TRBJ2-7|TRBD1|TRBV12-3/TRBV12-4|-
TGTGCCAGCAGTTGGGACAGTCGAGACGAGCAGTGCTTC
CASSWDSRDEQCF
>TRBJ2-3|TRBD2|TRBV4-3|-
TGCGCCAGCAGCCCGGAAGTGAGTGGGAGGGGCACAGATGCGCAGTATTTT
CASSPEVSGRGTDAQYF
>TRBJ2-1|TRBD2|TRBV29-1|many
TGCAGCGTTGAAGACTCTAGCGGGAAGTATGAGCAGTTCTTC
CSVEDSSGKYEQFF
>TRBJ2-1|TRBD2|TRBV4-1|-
TGCGCCAGCAACCAAGGCCCCGGGGGGGGCAGTCCCTACAATGAGCAGTTCTTC
CASNQGPGGGSPYNEQFF
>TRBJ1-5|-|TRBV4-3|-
TGCGCCAGCCAAGATCGGGGGGGGTGGGTGAAGCCCCGGCATTTT
CASQDRGGWVKPRHF
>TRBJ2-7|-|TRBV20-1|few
TGCAGTGCTAGAGCGAAAGATGGACTGTTCTACGGGCAGTACTTC
CSARAKDGLFYGQYF
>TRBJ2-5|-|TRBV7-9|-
TGTGCCAGCAGCTTCAGCTGGTGTCAAGAGACCCAGTACTTC
CASSFSWCQETQYF
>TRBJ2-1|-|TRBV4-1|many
TGCGCCAGCAGCCAAACGGACCGTGGGAATGAGCAGTTCTTC
CASSQTDRGNEQFF
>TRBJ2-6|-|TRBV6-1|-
TGTGCCAGCAGTGAAACAGACAAGGGATGGCCTGGAGCCAACGTCCTGACTTTC
CASSETDKGWPGANVLTF
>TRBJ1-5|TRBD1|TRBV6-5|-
TGTGCCAGCAGGTGGGACAGGTGGGGCAATCCGCCCCAGCATTTT
CASRWDRWGNPPQHF
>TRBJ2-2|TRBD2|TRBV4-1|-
TGCGCCAGCAGCCAAGTGTCGCGGGAGGTGGGTGGGGAGCTATTTTTT
CASSQVSREVGGELFF
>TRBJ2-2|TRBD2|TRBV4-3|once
TGCGCCAGCAGCCTAGAGACTAGCGGCCGCACCTGGGAGCTGTTTTTT
CASSLETSGRTWELFF
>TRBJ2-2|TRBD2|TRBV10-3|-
TGTGCCATCAGTGCTCGACTAGCGGAAACCACCGGGGAGCTGTTTTTT
CAISARLAETTGELFF
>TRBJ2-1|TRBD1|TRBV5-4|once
TGTGCCAGCAGCTTGGGGGACAGGGTGGGAAATGAGCAGTTCTTC
CASSLGDRVGNEQFF
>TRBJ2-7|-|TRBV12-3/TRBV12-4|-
TGTGCCAGCAGTTTAAAGGGACAAGACTACGAGCAGCACTTC
CASSLKGQDYEQHF
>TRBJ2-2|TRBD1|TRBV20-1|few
TGCAGTGCTAGAGTACCATGGGACAGGGGTGCTACCGGGGAGCTGTTTTTT
CSARVPWDRGATGELFF
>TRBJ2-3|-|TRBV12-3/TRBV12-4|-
TGTGACAGCCACGGTCCACGGGGGCCCCGCACAGATACGCAGTATTTT
CDSHGPRGPRTDTQYF
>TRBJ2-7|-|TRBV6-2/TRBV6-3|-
TGTGCCAGCTCGGGACAAGCCATCGAGCAGTACTTC
CASSGQAIEQYF
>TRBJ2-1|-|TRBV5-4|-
TGTGCCAGCAGTGAGAGAGCGGGTGAGCAGTTCTTC
CASSERAGEQFF
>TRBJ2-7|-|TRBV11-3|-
TGTGTCAGCAGCCCCCGGGATAGGGCCGCCTACGAGCAGTACTTC
CVSSPRDRAAYEQYF
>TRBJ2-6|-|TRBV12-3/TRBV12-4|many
TGTGCCAGCAGTTTAATGGGAGCTGGGGCCAACGTCCTGACTTTC
CASSLMGAGANVLTF
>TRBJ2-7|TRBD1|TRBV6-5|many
TGTGCCAGCGAAAAAGACAGGGATCCGGGATACGAGCAGTACTTC
CASEKDRDPGYEQYF
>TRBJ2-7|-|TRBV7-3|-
TGTGCCAGCAGTTTAGCAGGTCGCGGATACGAGCAGTACTTC
CASSLAGRGYEQYF
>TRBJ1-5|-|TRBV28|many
TGTGCCAGCAGTTCGACAGGCAGAAATCAGCCCCAGCATTTT
CASSSTGRNQPQHF
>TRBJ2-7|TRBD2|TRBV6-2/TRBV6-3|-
TGTGCCAGCAGTCCCAGCGGGACTAGCTACGAGCAGTACTTC
CASSPSGTSYEQYF
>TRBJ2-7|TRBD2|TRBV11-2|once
TGCACCAGCACCCGGACTAGCGTGAGGGCCAAAAGCTCCTACGAGCAGTACTTC
CTSTRTSVRAKSSYEQYF
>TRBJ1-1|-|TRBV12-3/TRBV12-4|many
TGTGCCAGCAGTTGGGCGCTGGGGGGCCGGGGACACACTGAAGCTTTCTTT
CASSWALGGRGHTEAFF
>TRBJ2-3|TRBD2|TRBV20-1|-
TGCAGTGCTGGACAAAGAGGACTAGCAACAGATACGCAGTATTTT
CSAGQRGLATDTQYF
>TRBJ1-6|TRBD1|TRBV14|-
TGTGCCAGCGGGGGGACAGGTCGTTCACCCCTCCGCTTT
CASGGTGRSPLRF
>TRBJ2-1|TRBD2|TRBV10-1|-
TGCGCCAGCAGTGATGGACTAGTGGCGGTTTACAATGAGCAGTTCTTC
CASSDGLVAVYNEQFF
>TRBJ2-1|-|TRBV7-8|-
TGTGCCAGCAGCTTAATGAATATCGGGAATGAGCGGTTCTTC
CASSLMNIGNERFF
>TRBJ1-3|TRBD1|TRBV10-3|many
TGTGCCATCAGCTCCGGGACAGACTCTGGAAACACCATATATTTT
CAISSGTDSGNTIYF